The rows below give T cell receptor beta chains drawn from one sample of a study of metastatic and nonmetastatic thyroid tumors. TCRdb re-called clones from the PCR reads using MiXCR. This table has more than 10,000 clones, approximately 31% appearing once. Sequencing was performed on tumor tissue. The receptors were gathered from a female donor with papillary thyroid cancer or a benign thyroid nodule (not recorded which). Some clones in this sample may be carry-over from other donors' samples. Both conserved end residues are part of each CDR3. A D gene is named only where the DNA matches it firmly. Clone size is given for some rows only: seen once, a few or many times, or a class if the clone is expanded.

j_gene	v_gene	abundance	len	d_gene	CDR3aa	CDR3nt
TRBJ1-2	TRBV7-2	medium-sized	14	NA	CASRPGTENYGYTF	TGTGCCAGCAGACCGGGAACCGAGAACTATGGCTACACCTTC
TRBJ2-1	TRBV18	many	13	NA	CASTDRLVGEQFF	TGTGCCAGCACAGACCGGCTGGTCGGTGAGCAGTTCTTC
TRBJ1-1	TRBV6-6	few	16	NA	CASSYTLGFVNTEAFF	TGTGCCAGCAGTTACACACTGGGGTTTGTGAACACTGAAGCTTTCTTT
TRBJ2-1	TRBV18	NA	14	NA	CASSPWDTDNEQFF	TGTGCCAGCTCACCCTGGGACACTGACAATGAGCAGTTCTTC
TRBJ2-3	TRBV6-6	NA	16	NA	CASRPPGGHPADTQYF	TGTGCCAGCAGGCCCCCAGGTGGACATCCCGCAGATACGCAGTATTTT
TRBJ2-7	TRBV30	NA	16	TRBD2	CAWSPGTSGAPYEQYF	TGTGCCTGGAGTCCCGGGACTAGCGGGGCACCCTACGAGCAGTACTTC
TRBJ2-1	TRBV12-5	NA	15	TRBD2	CASGSASGSTDEQFF	TGTGCTAGTGGTTCCGCTAGCGGGAGTACGGATGAGCAGTTCTTC
TRBJ2-1	TRBV20-1	NA	14	TRBD2	CSAQRTSGSGEQFF	TGCAGTGCCCAGAGGACTAGCGGCAGTGGGGAGCAGTTCTTC
TRBJ2-1	TRBV6-1	few	15	TRBD2	CASSESSGSYNEQFF	TGTGCCAGCAGTGAAAGTAGCGGGTCCTACAATGAGCAGTTCTTC
TRBJ2-5	TRBV6-4	NA	15	TRBD1	CASSHSTGGGETQYF	TGTGCCAGCAGTCACTCGACAGGGGGCGGGGAGACCCAGTACTTC
TRBJ2-3	TRBV5-5	once	14	NA	CASSLSVGTDTQYF	TGTGCCAGCAGCTTAAGTGTGGGCACAGATACGCAGTATTTT
TRBJ1-5	TRBV20-1	NA	15	NA	CSATISTASRQPQHF	TGCAGTGCTACAATCAGTACAGCTTCCCGTCAGCCCCAGCATTTT